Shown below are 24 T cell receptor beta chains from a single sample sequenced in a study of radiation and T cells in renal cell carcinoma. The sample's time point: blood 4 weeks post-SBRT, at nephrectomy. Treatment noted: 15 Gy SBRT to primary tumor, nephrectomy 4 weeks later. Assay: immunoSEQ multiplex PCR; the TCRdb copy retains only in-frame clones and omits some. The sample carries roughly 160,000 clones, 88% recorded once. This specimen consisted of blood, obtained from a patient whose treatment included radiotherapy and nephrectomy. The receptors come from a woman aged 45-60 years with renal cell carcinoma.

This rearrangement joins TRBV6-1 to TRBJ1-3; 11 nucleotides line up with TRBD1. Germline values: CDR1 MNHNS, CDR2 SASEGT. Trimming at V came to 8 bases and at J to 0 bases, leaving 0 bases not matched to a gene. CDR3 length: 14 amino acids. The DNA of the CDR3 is TGTGCCAGCGGGACAGGGGGCTCTGGAAACACCATATATTTT. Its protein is CASGTGGSGNTIYF.

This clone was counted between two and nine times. In DNA form, the CDR3 reads TGCAGCGCCAGGGACTCTGGAAACACCATATATTTT. This translates into CSARDSGNTIYF. The chain uses TRBV29-1 and TRBJ1-3, with a tentative D call TRBD1 (5 bases). CDR1 is SQVTM and CDR2 is ANQGSEA in the germline V gene. The CDR3 spans 12 residues. The V gene lost 7 bases and the J gene lost 0 bases, with 7 bases spanning the gap.

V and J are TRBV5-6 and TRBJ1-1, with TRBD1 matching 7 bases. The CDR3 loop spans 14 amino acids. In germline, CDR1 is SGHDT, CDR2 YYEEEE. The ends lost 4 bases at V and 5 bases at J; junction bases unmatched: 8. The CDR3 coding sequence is TGTGCCAGCAGCCCGACAGGGAGGGGAACTGAAGCTTTCTTT. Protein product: CASSPTGRGTEAFF.

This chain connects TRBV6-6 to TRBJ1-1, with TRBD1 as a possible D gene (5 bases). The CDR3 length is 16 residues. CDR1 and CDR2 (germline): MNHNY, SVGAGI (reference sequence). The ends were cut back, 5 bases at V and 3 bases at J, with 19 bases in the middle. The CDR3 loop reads CASSRTSRLLDTEAFF. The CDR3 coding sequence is TGTGCCAGCAGTCGGACAAGTCGACTATTGGACACTGAAGCTTTCTTT.

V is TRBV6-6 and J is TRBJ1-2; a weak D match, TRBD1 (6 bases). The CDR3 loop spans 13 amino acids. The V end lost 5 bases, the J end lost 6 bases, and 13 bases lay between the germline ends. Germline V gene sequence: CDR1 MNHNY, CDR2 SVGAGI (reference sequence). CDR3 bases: TGTGCCAGCAGTCCTAACGACAGGAATGGCTACACCTTC. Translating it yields CASSPNDRNGYTF.

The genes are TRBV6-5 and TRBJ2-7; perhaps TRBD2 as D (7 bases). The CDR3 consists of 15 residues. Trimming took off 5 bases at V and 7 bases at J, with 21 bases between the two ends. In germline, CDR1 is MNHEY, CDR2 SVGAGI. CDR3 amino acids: CASSLGGATVEEQYF. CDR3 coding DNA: TGTGCCAGCAGTCTGGGGGGGGCCACGGTTGAAGAGCAGTACTTC.

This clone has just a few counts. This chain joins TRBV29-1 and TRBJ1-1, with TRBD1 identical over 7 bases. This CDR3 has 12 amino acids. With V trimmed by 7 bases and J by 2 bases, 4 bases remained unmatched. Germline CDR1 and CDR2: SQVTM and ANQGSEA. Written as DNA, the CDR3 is TGCAGCGGGGGACAGCTAAACACTGAAGCTTTCTTT. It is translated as CSGGQLNTEAFF.

The CDR3 here is CSVEVTGGINGYTF. The CDR3 coding sequence is TGCAGCGTTGAAGTGACAGGGGGCATAAATGGCTACACCTTC. The V gene is TRBV29-1, the J gene TRBJ1-2; 10 nucleotides align to TRBD1. Germline lookup yields CDR1 SQVTM and CDR2 ANQGSEA. V shed 1 base, J shed 6 bases, and the junction held 5 bases outside the gene matches. The CDR3 loop spans 14 amino acids.

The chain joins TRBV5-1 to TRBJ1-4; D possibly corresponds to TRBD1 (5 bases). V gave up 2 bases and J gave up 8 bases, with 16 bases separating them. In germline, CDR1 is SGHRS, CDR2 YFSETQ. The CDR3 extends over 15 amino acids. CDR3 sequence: CASSFSGTEGEKLFF. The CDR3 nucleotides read TGCGCCAGCAGCTTTTCCGGGACGGAGGGGGAAAAACTGTTTTTT.

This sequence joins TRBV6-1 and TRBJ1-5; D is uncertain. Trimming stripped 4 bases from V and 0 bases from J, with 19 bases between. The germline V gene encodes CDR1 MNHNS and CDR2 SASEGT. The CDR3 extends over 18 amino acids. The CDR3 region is CASSGRVVERHSNQPQHF. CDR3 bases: TGTGCCAGCAGTGGTCGGGTGGTTGAGAGACATAGCAATCAGCCCCAGCATTTT.

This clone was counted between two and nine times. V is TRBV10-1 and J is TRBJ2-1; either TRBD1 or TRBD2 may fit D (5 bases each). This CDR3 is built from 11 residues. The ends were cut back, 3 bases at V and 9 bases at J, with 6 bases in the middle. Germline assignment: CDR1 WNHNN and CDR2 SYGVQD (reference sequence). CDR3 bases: TGCGCCAGCAGTGAAGGGACTGAGCAGTTCTTC. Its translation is CASSEGTEQFF.

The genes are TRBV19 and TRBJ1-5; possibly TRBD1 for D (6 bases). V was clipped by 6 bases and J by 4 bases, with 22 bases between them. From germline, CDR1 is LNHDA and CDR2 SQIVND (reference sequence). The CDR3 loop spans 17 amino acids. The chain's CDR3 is CASSSMGGQGWNQPQHF. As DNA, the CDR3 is TGTGCCAGTAGCAGTATGGGAGGGCAGGGGTGGAATCAGCCCCAGCATTTT.

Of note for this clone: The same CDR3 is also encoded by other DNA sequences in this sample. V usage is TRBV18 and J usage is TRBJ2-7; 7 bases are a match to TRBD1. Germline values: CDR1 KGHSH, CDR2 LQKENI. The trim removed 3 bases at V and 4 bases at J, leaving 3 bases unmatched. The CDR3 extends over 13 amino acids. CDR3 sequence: CASSPSGGYEQYF. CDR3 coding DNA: TGTGCCAGCTCACCGTCAGGGGGTTACGAGCAGTACTTC. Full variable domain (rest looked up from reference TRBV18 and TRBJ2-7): NAGVMQNPRHLVRRRGQEARLRCSPMKGHSHVYWYRQLPEEGLKFMVYLQKENIIDESGMPKERFSAEFPKEGPSILRIQQVVRGDSAAYFCASSPSGGYEQYFGPGTRLTVT.

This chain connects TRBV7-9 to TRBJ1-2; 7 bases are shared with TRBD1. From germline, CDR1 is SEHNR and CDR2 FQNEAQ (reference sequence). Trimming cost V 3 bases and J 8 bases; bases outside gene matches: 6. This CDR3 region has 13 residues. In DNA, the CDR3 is TGTGCCAGCAGCTTCACAGGGGAGGGAGGCTACACCTTC. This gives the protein CASSFTGEGGYTF.

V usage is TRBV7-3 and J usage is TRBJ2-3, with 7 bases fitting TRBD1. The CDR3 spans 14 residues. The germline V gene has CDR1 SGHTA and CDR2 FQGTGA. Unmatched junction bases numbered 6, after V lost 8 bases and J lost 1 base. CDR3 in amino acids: CASSQGHGTDTQYF. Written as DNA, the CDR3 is TGTGCCAGCTCACAGGGGCATGGCACAGATACGCAGTATTTT.

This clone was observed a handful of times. CDR3 in DNA: TGTGCCAGCAGCGTAGTCCCGGGGGCAGATACGCAGTATTTT. Protein product: CASSVVPGADTQYF. This chain links TRBV9 with TRBJ2-3; maybe TRBD2 (6 bases). V gave up 0 bases and J gave up 4 bases, with 9 bases separating them. The CDR3 sequence is 14 residues long. Germline V gene lookup returns CDR1 SGDLS and CDR2 YYNGEE.

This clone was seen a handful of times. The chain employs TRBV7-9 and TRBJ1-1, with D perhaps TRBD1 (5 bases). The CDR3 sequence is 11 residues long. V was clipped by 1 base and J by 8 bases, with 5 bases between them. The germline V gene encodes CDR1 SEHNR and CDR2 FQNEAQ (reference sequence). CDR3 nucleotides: TGTGCCAGCAGCTTAGGGGGGGAAGCTTTCTTT. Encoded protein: CASSLGGEAFF.

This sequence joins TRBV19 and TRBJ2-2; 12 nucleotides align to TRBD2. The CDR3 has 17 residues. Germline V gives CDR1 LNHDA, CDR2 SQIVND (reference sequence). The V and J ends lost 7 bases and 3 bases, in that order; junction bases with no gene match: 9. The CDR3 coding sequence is TGTGCCAGTAATACGATTCGACTAGCGGGGGACACCGGGGAGCTGTTTTTT. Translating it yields CASNTIRLAGDTGELFF.

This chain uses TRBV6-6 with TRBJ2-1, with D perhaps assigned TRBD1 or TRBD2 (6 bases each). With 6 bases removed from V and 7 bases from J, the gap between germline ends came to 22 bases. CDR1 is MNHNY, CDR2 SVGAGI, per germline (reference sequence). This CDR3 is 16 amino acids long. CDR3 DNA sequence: TGTGCCAGCAGAGGGTCCCGAGGGGGGAAGGGGAATGAGCAGTTCTTC. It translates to CASRGSRGGKGNEQFF.

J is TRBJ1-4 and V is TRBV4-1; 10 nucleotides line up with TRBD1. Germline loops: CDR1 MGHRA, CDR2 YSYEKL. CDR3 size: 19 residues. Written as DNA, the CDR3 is TGCGCTACCAGCTCCGGGGGCGTGTTCGGGACAGGGGAGATCGTAAAACTGTTTTTT. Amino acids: CATSSGGVFGTGEIVKLFF.

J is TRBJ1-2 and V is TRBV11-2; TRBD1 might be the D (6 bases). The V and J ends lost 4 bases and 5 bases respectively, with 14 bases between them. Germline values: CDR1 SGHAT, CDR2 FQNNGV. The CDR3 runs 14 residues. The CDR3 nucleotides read TGTGCCAGCAGCTCAGGACAGACCAGATATGGCTACACCTTC. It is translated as CASSSGQTRYGYTF.

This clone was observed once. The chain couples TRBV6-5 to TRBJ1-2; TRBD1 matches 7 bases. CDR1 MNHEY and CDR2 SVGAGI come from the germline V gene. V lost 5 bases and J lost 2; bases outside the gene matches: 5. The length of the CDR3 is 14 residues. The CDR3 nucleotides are TGTGCCAGCAGTCGCTCGGGACAGAACTATGGCTACACCTTC. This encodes CASSRSGQNYGYTF.

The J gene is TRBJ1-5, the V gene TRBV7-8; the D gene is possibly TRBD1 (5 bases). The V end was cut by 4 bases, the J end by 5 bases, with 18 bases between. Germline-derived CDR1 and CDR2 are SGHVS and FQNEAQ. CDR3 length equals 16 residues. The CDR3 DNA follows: TGTGCCAGCAGCTCCCCCCCGGCCGCAGGGTATCAGCCCCAGCATTTT. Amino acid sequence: CASSSPPAAGYQPQHF.

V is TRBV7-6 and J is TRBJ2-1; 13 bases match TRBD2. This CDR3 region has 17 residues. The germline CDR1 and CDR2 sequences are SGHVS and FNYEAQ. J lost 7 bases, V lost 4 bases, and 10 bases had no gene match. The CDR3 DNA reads TGTGCCAGCAGCTCACTAGCGGGGGGGCCCGGGGAAAATGAGCAGTTCTTC. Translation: CASSSLAGGPGENEQFF. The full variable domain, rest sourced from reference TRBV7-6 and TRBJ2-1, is GAGVSQSPRYKVTKRGQDVALRCDPISGHVSLYWYRQALGQGPEFLTYFNYEAQQDKSGLPNDRFSAERPEGSISTLTIQRTEQRDSAMYRCASSSLAGGPGENEQFFGPGTRLTVL.